Following are 4 T cell receptor beta chains from one sample sequenced in a study of Graves' ophthalmopathy and Graves' hyperthyroidism. Using RNA transcripts, the TCR beta CDR3 regions were amplified. The authors performed first-round RT-PCR with HTBI primers and then a second-round multiplex PCR. TCRdb independently ran MiXCR on the multiplex PCR reads; one entry per CDR3 protein. The table lists almost 400,000 distinct CDR3 sequences, 15% to 20% of them singletons. Input material: peripheral blood. The receptors originated from a woman under 30 with Graves' ophthalmopathy.

This clonotype has at least ten counts. The junction departs from germline at one end; a sequencing error may be responsible. The chain is built from TRBV12-3 or TRBV12-4 and TRBJ2-2, with a tentative D call TRBD2 (6 bases). The CDR3 runs 17 residues. The CDR3 DNA sequence: TGTGCCGGCAGTTTAGATGTAGGATGGAGGGGCACCGGGGAGCTGTTTTTT. Translation: CAGSLDVGWRGTGELFF.

This clonotype was found many times. The rearrangement joins TRBV28 to TRBJ1-1; D is ambiguous. Trimming left V 5 bases short and J 8 bases short, with 15 bases between. Germline V gives CDR1 MDHEN, CDR2 SYDVKM. CDR3 length: 13 amino acids. The CDR3 reads CASSKFVMSEAFF. DNA of the CDR3: TGTGCCAGCAGTAAATTCGTCATGTCGGAAGCTTTCTTT.

Points on this clonotype: One base away lies a much larger clone, so this may be a sequencing read error. The chain has TRBV20-1 and TRBJ1-5; D unclear. Germline CDR1 is DFQATT and CDR2 is SNEGSKA (reference sequence). The length of the CDR3 is 14 residues. The CDR3 coding sequence is TGCAGTGCTCCGGGCCACAGAGACAATCCGCCCCAGCATTTT. Protein sequence: CSAPGHRDNPPQHF.

This clonotype was seen repeatedly, ten times or more. The V and J genes are TRBV20-1 and TRBJ1-5; D is unresolved. Trimming left V 5 bases short and J 11 bases short, with 16 bases between. CDR1 and CDR2 from the germline V gene are DFQATT and SNEGSKA (reference sequence). The CDR3 runs 12 residues. CDR3 sequence: CSASKQRTAQHF. Written as DNA, the CDR3 is TGCAGTGCTTCCAAGCAGAGGACGGCCCAGCATTTT.